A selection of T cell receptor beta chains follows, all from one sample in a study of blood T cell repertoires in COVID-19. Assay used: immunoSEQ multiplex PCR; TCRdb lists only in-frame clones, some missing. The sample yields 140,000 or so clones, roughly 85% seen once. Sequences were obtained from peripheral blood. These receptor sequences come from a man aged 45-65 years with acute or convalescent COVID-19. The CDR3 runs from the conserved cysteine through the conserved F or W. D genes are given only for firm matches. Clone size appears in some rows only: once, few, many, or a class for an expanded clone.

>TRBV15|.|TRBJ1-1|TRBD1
CATSGQGAHSAEAFF
TGTGCCACCAGCGGTCAGGGGGCCCACTCGGCGGAAGCTTTCTTT
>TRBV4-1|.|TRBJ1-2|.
CASSQESTGFYGYTF
TGCGCCAGCAGCCAAGAATCTACAGGTTTCTATGGCTACACCTTC
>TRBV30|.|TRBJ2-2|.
CAWTRDTGELFF
TGTGCCTGGACAAGAGACACCGGGGAGCTGTTTTTT
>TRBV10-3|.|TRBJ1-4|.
CAISESLAATNEKLFF
TGTGCCATCAGTGAGTCGTTGGCGGCAACTAATGAAAAACTGTTTTTT
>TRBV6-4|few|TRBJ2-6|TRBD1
CASSAQGNSGANVLTF
TGTGCCAGCAGTGCACAGGGGAACTCTGGGGCCAACGTCCTGACTTTC
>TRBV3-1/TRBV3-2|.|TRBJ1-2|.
CASSPSRNREGYGYTF
TGTGCCAGCAGCCCCAGCCGAAACAGGGAAGGATATGGCTACACCTTC
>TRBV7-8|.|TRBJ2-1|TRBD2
CASSSRLAGPPYNNEQFF
TGTGCCAGCAGCTCACGACTAGCGGGACCCCCCTATAACAATGAGCAGTTCTTC
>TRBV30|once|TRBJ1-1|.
CAARRGNTEAFF
TGTGCCGCAAGGCGGGGGAACACTGAAGCTTTCTTT
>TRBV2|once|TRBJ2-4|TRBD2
CASSEGGRAKNIQYF
TGTGCCAGCAGTGAAGGCGGGAGAGCCAAAAACATTCAGTACTTC
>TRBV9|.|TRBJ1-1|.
CASSPSEAFF
TGTGCCAGCAGCCCCTCCGAAGCTTTCTTT
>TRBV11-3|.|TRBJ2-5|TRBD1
CASSPDRQETQYF
TGTGCCAGCAGCCCGGACAGGCAAGAGACCCAGTACTTC
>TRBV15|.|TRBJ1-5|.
CATSRLERRGGNQPQHF
TGTGCCACCAGCAGATTGGAGCGGCGGGGTGGCAATCAGCCCCAGCATTTT
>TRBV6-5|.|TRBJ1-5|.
CASNRQVGQPQHF
TGTGCCAGCAATCGGCAGGTAGGTCAGCCCCAGCATTTT
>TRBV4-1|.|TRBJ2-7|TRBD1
CASSHRPGPSRTGGEQYF
TGCGCCAGCAGCCACCGACCTGGCCCCTCCCGGACAGGGGGCGAGCAGTACTTC
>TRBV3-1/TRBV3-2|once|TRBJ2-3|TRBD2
CASSQTSGGAENTQYF
TGTGCCAGCAGCCAGACTAGCGGGGGAGCTGAAAATACGCAGTATTTT
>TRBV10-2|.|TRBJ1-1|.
CASIRGINTEAFF
TGCGCCAGCATCAGGGGTATCAACACTGAAGCTTTCTTT
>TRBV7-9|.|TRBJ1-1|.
CASSSPLVGPKAFF
TGTGCCAGCAGCTCCCCGCTGGTGGGGCCTAAAGCTTTCTTT
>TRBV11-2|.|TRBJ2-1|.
CASSLEGPPGDEQFF
TGTGCCAGCAGCTTAGAGGGCCCCCCCGGCGATGAGCAGTTCTTC
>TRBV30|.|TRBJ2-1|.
CAWSVFLWESEFF
TGTGCCTGGAGTGTCTTTTTGTGGGAGAGTGAGTTCTTC
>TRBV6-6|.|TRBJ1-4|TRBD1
CASTPDRVFNEKLFF
TGTGCCAGCACCCCTGACAGGGTCTTTAATGAAAAACTGTTTTTT
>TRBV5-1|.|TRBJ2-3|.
CASSLDRSTDTQYF
TGCGCCAGCAGCTTGGACAGAAGCACAGATACGCAGTATTTT
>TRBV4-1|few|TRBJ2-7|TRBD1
CASSQEPGLDRAYEQYF
TGCGCCAGCAGCCAAGAACCGGGGTTGGACAGGGCCTACGAGCAGTACTTC
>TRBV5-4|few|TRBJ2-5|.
CASSLDRETQYF
TGTGCCAGCAGCTTGGACAGGGAGACCCAGTACTTC
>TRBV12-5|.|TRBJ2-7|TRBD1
CASAWTGGSYEQYF
TGTGCTAGTGCCTGGACAGGGGGTAGCTACGAGCAGTACTTC
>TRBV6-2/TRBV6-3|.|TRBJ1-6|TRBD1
CASSPGQWNSPLHF
TGTGCCAGCAGTCCGGGACAGTGGAATTCACCCCTCCACTTT
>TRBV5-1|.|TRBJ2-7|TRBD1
CASSLGTGGYEQYF
TGCGCCAGCAGCTTGGGGACAGGGGGCTACGAGCAGTACTTC
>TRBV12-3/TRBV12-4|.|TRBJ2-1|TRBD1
CASSLGQVNEQFF
TGTGCCAGCAGTTTGGGACAGGTCAATGAGCAGTTCTTC
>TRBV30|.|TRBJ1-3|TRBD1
CQGPGQGTGNTIYF
TGCCAGGGACCGGGACAGGGAACTGGAAACACCATATATTTT
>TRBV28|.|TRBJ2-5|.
CASSLGGGETQYF
TGTGCCAGCAGTTTAGGCGGAGGGGAGACCCAGTACTTC
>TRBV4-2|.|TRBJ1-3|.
CASSQVAEVRGNTIYF
TGTGCCAGCAGCCAAGTGGCGGAGGTGCGTGGAAACACCATATATTTT
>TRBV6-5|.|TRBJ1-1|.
CASSYSVTVMNTEAFF
TGTGCCAGCAGTTACTCGGTAACAGTAATGAACACTGAAGCTTTCTTT
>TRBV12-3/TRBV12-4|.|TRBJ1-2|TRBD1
CASSPSQGDGYTF
TGTGCCAGCAGTCCAAGTCAGGGGGATGGCTACACCTTC
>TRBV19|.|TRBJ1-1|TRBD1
CASSVGQGNTEAFF
TGTGCCAGTAGTGTGGGACAGGGGAACACTGAAGCTTTCTTT
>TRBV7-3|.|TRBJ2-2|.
CASSPRGQPEELFF
TGTGCCAGCAGCCCCCGCGGGCAACCCGAGGAGCTGTTTTTT
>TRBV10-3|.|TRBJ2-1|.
CAISESSGYEQFF
TGTGCCATCAGTGAGTCGTCGGGGTATGAGCAGTTCTTC
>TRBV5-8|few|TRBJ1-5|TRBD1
CASSLARGTHSNQPQHF
TGTGCCAGCAGCTTGGCCAGGGGGACTCATAGCAATCAGCCCCAGCATTTT
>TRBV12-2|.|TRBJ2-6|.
CASRLDCLLAISGANVLTF
TGTGCAAGTCGCTTAGACTGTTTGCTAGCTATCTCTGGGGCCAACGTCCTGACTTTC
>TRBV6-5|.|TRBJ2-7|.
CASRFNIPLTEQYF
TGTGCCAGCAGATTCAACATTCCCTTAACGGAGCAGTACTTC
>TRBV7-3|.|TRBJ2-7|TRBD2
CASSLTGLAGGYEQYF
TGTGCCAGCAGCTTAACAGGACTAGCGGGCGGCTACGAGCAGTACTTC
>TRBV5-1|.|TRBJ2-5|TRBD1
CASSTTGQARETQYF
TGCGCCAGTAGCACAACCGGACAGGCAAGGGAGACCCAGTACTTC
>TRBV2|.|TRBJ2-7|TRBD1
CASSSGTGYYEQYF
TGTGCCAGCAGTTCCGGGACAGGGTACTACGAGCAGTACTTC